Described below is a single TCR beta chain sequence and its context. This record comes from a study of human CD4 T cells and Enterobacteriaceae. The CDR3 is 12 amino acids. V lost 6 bases and J 9 bases, leaving 14 bases between the germline ends. In germline, CDR1 is MNHEY, CDR2 SVGAGI. TCRdb's table, derived via immunoSEQ multiplex PCR, lists solely in-frame clones and lacks some. Among roughly 28,000 clones, roughly 80% were seen once, and the ten largest hold around 0.96%. Memory CD4+ T cells were sorted as all CD4+ cells except CD45RA+CCR7+CD95- naive cells, over 95% pure. Before sorting, cells positive for CD8, CD14, CD16, CD56, CD19 or bright CD25 were removed.

J is TRBJ1-1 and V is TRBV6-5, with D perhaps matching TRBD1 (5 bases). The TCR was taken from a human donor in good health. The sequencing sample was made of memory CD4+ T cells from blood. CDR3 sequence reads: CASSSVKGKAFF. CDR3 nucleotide sequence: TGTGCCAGCAGCTCCGTGAAGGGGAAAGCTTTCTTT.